Presented here are 20 T cell receptor beta chains from one specimen sequenced in a study of T cell responses to AZD1222 COVID-19 vaccine. Some clones are missing from TCRdb's copy, which holds only in-frame ones; the method was immunoSEQ multiplex PCR. This table has some 150,000 clones, under 95% appearing once. The sequences come from peripheral blood, collected on day 0 of MenACWY control vaccination. These receptors were taken from an adult in good health.

The chain links TRBV10-1 to TRBJ1-2; perhaps TRBD1 as D (6 bases). With 11 bases removed from V and 5 bases from J, the gap between germline ends came to 15 bases. CDR3 length: 12 residues. CDR1 and CDR2 from the germline V gene are WNHNN and SYGVQD (reference sequence). This CDR3 is CARQESRYGYTF. The CDR3 nucleotides read TGCGCCCGACAGGAAAGTAGGTATGGCTACACCTTC.

The J gene is TRBJ1-5, the V gene TRBV7-2; weak D call: TRBD1 (6 bases). Looked up from germline, CDR1 is SGHTA and CDR2 is FQGNSA. Trimming took off 2 bases at V and 3 bases at J, with 11 bases between the two ends. The CDR3 runs 15 residues. In DNA form, the CDR3 reads TGTGCCAGCAGCTTATACAGGGACCTCAATCAGCCCCAGCATTTT. Protein sequence: CASSLYRDLNQPQHF.

This sequence joins TRBV28 and TRBJ1-5; D unresolved. V was trimmed by 8 bases and J by 6 bases, leaving 14 bases between them. The germline V gene encodes CDR1 MDHEN and CDR2 SYDVKM. This CDR3 is built from 13 residues. CDR3 DNA sequence: TGTGCCAGCTCCGATGGGGTACGTCAGCCCCAGCATTTT. Residues: CASSDGVRQPQHF.

The CDR3 DNA sequence: TGCGCCAGCAGCTGGGCCGGGACAGCTTACGAGCAGTACTTC. Encoded protein: CASSWAGTAYEQYF. This chain joins TRBV5-1 and TRBJ2-7; 7 nucleotides match TRBD1. This CDR3 is 14 amino acids long. The J segment lost 4 bases and the V segment lost 3 bases, leaving 7 bases of the junction unmatched. Germline loops: CDR1 SGHRS, CDR2 YFSETQ. The full variable domain, in which reference TRBV5-1 and TRBJ2-7 provide the parts outside the CDR3, is KAGVTQTPRYLIKTRGQQVTLSCSPISGHRSVSWYQQTPGQGLQFLFEYFSETQRNKGNFPGRFSGRQFSNSRSEMNVSTLELGDSALYLCASSWAGTAYEQYFGPGTRLTVT.

The gene calls are TRBV18 and TRBJ2-5, with D perhaps TRBD1 (6 bases). Germline V gene sequence: CDR1 KGHSH, CDR2 LQKENI. Trimming stripped 2 bases from V and 9 bases from J, with 16 bases between. CDR3 length: 14 amino acids. CDR3 nucleotides: TGTGCCAGCTCACCAAACAGGGTAACGGAGGCCCAGTACTTC. Amino acid sequence: CASSPNRVTEAQYF. Together with reference TRBV18 and TRBJ2-5, the CDR3 gives the full variable domain: NAGVMQNPRHLVRRRGQEARLRCSPMKGHSHVYWYRQLPEEGLKFMVYLQKENIIDESGMPKERFSAEFPKEGPSILRIQQVVRGDSAAYFCASSPNRVTEAQYFGPGTRLLVL.

This chain joins TRBV7-6 and TRBJ2-7; D is perhaps TRBD1 (5 bases). The CDR3 extends over 13 amino acids. CDR1 SGHVS and CDR2 FNYEAQ come from the germline V gene. Trimming left V 6 bases short and J 1 base short, with 10 bases between. The CDR3 reads CASSATGSYEQYF. CDR3 bases: TGTGCCAGCAGTGCCACAGGATCCTACGAGCAGTACTTC.

The chain recombines TRBV29-1 with TRBJ2-1; a possible D gene is TRBD2 (6 bases). The CDR3 covers 15 residues. Germline CDR1 is SQVTM and CDR2 is ANQGSEA. V was shortened by 2 bases and J by 4 bases, with 15 bases between the two germline ends. The CDR3 is CSVELQAGAYNEQFF. DNA of the CDR3: TGCAGCGTTGAATTACAAGCGGGTGCTTACAATGAGCAGTTCTTC.

This chain uses TRBV30 with TRBJ1-1, with TRBD1 identical over 7 bases. J was trimmed by 8 bases and V by 0 bases; bases with no gene match: 6. This CDR3 contains 13 residues. CDR1 and CDR2 (germline): GTSNPN, SVGIG (reference sequence). The CDR3 loop is CAWSVGGGREAFF. The DNA of the CDR3 is TGTGCCTGGAGTGTAGGAGGGGGCAGGGAAGCTTTCTTT.

The chain employs TRBV7-2 and TRBJ1-5; D remains ambiguous. Looked up from germline, CDR1 is SGHTA and CDR2 is FQGNSA. CDR3 size: 14 residues. V lost 1 base to trimming and J lost 10 bases, with 14 bases between them. CDR3 sequence (DNA): TGTGCCAGCAGCTTAGACAGCAGCCTACGACCCCAGCATTTT. As protein: CASSLDSSLRPQHF.

This chain connects TRBV7-2 to TRBJ1-4, with 7 bases aligning to TRBD1. Germline V gene sequence: CDR1 SGHTA, CDR2 FQGNSA. The CDR3 is 16 amino acids. Germline trimming cut 4 bases from V and 1 base from J; bases unmatched to any gene: 6. The DNA of the CDR3 is TGTGCCAGCAGCTGGTCTACAGGGGTAACTAATGAAAAACTGTTTTTT. It specifies CASSWSTGVTNEKLFF.

The rearrangement uses TRBV6-5 and TRBJ2-2; no definite D call. This CDR3 region has 15 residues. The V gene lost 9 bases and the J gene lost 8 bases, with 22 bases spanning the gap. In germline, CDR1 is MNHEY, CDR2 SVGAGI. This chain's CDR3 is CASTRAVVGSGELFF. The CDR3 DNA reads TGTGCCAGTACCCGCGCGGTCGTAGGTTCGGGGGAGCTGTTTTTT.

The chain employs TRBV5-1 and TRBJ2-3, with TRBD2 identical over 11 bases. J was trimmed by 6 bases and V by 4 bases; bases with no gene match: 10. Germline V CDR1 and CDR2: SGHRS, YFSETQ. This CDR3 comprises 16 residues. The CDR3 nucleotides read TGCGCCAGCAGCGTGTCACTAGCGGGAGTTGGGGATACGCAGTATTTT. This translates into CASSVSLAGVGDTQYF.

The J gene is TRBJ2-2, the V gene TRBV27; no clear D gene. Between the trimmed V and J ends, which lost 7 bases and 6 bases, there was a span of 9 bases. Germline V gives CDR1 MNHEY, CDR2 SMNVEV (reference sequence). CDR3 length: 12 residues. The DNA of the CDR3 is TGTGCCAGCAATGGTCCACCCGGGGAGCTGTTTTTT. It encodes CASNGPPGELFF.

The V call is TRBV3-1 (or the pseudogene TRBV3-2), the J call TRBJ1-3, with D tentatively TRBD1 (5 bases). V was cut by 1 base and J by 6 bases, with 7 bases left in between. The CDR3 loop spans 13 amino acids. CDR1 LGHDT and CDR2 YNNKEL come from the germline V gene (reference sequence). The CDR3 DNA reads TGTGCCAGCAGCCAAGCAGGGTCAAACACCATATATTTT. As protein: CASSQAGSNTIYF.

This clone is labeled as large (0.1 to 1%). J is TRBJ1-3 and V is TRBV5-4; D gene uncertain. Germline V gene lookup returns CDR1 SGHNT and CDR2 YYREEE (reference sequence). This CDR3 comprises 15 residues. The germline V and J ends were trimmed by 7 bases and 4 bases, with 18 bases remaining between them. DNA of the CDR3: TGTGCCAGCTCCTACTGGACGACCGCCGGAAACACCATATATTTT. Its translation is CASSYWTTAGNTIYF.

This rearrangement joins TRBV5-1 to TRBJ1-3; 7 bases map to TRBD1. This CDR3 has 14 residues. The J segment lost 6 bases and the V segment lost 5 bases, leaving 8 bases of the junction unmatched. CDR1 is SGHRS, CDR2 YFSETQ, per germline. The CDR3 region has the DNA TGCGCCAGCAGGCAAAACACAGGGGAAAACACCATATATTTT. Encoded protein: CASRQNTGENTIYF.

The V call is TRBV6-1, the J call TRBJ1-1; D uncertain. Germline V gene data show CDR1 as MNHNS and CDR2 as SASEGT. V lost 3 bases and J lost 9, with 5 bases in between. This CDR3 region has 10 residues. CDR3 loop: CASSDYKAFF. In DNA, the CDR3 is TGTGCCAGCAGTGATTACAAAGCTTTCTTT.

The rearrangement links TRBV5-1 to TRBJ1-1, with a weak D call TRBD1 (6 bases). Per the germline V gene, CDR1 is SGHRS and CDR2 is YFSETQ. V lost 5 bases and J lost 1, with 15 bases in between. The CDR3 extends over 15 amino acids. CDR3 in amino acids: CASRGGGRTNTEAFF. As DNA, the CDR3 is TGCGCCAGCAGGGGGGGCGGCAGGACGAACACTGAAGCTTTCTTT.

V is TRBV7-8 and J is TRBJ1-1; D remains unclear. CDR3 size: 14 residues. Germline V gene sequence: CDR1 SGHVS, CDR2 FQNEAQ. V lost 0 bases and J lost 1, with 6 bases in between. This chain's CDR3 is CASSLAYRNTEAFF. CDR3 nucleotides: TGTGCCAGCAGCTTAGCGTATAGGAACACTGAAGCTTTCTTT.

V and J are TRBV29-1 and TRBJ2-3; no clear D gene. This CDR3 region has 13 residues. V gave up 2 bases and J gave up 4 bases, with 10 bases separating them. CDR1 SQVTM and CDR2 ANQGSEA come from the germline V gene. CDR3 DNA: TGCAGCGTTGAATACACTATGGCAGATACGCAGTATTTT. Its protein is CSVEYTMADTQYF.